Listed below are T cell receptor beta chains from one sample, sequenced in a study of control samples from healthy donors and cancer patients. Measured with immunoSEQ multiplex PCR; TCRdb has only the in-frame clones, and not every one. Of tens of thousands of clones in the sample, more than 80% were seen once. Sequencing was done on a sample of PBMCs. The receptors were gathered from a woman in her forties or fifties with lung cancer. The CDR3 runs from the conserved cysteine through the conserved F or W. The D gene is left open where the match is weak. Not all rows give a size; the values are once, few, many and, for expanded clones, a class.

15	NA	NA	TRBJ2-3	TRBV4-2	TGTGCCAGCAGCCAAGGGGGTAGCAGTGCAGATACGCAGTATTTT	CASSQGGSSADTQYF
13	NA	NA	TRBJ1-2	TRBV30	TGTGCCTGGAATCCGGCCGCGGAATATGGCTACACCTTC	CAWNPAAEYGYTF
14	NA	TRBD1	TRBJ1-2	TRBV27	TGTGCCAGCGGGCCCTACCGGGACAGGGATGGCTACACCTTC	CASGPYRDRDGYTF
16	NA	NA	TRBJ2-2	TRBV9	TGTGCCAGCAGCGTAGCCGGCGGGGCGAACACCGGGGAGCTGTTTTTT	CASSVAGGANTGELFF
15	NA	TRBD2	TRBJ2-3	TRBV7-2	TGTGCCAGCAGCTTCTATAGCGGGGAGGCAGATACGCAGTATTTT	CASSFYSGEADTQYF
15	once	NA	TRBJ1-5	TRBV19	TGTGCCAGTATAAATAGGACAGCTAGCAATCAGCCCCAGCATTTT	CASINRTASNQPQHF
14	NA	NA	TRBJ1-3	TRBV6-5	TGTGCCAGCAAGGACGTCTTTTCTGGAAACACCATATATTTT	CASKDVFSGNTIYF
15	NA	TRBD1	TRBJ1-6	TRBV6-2/TRBV6-3	TGTGCCAGCAGCCCCTGGACAGGGGTCAATTCACCCCTCCACTTT	CASSPWTGVNSPLHF
16	once	TRBD2	TRBJ2-3	TRBV24-1	TGTGCCACCAGTGATCCTATAGCGGGAGGCACAGATACGCAGTATTTT	CATSDPIAGGTDTQYF
17	few	NA	TRBJ1-5	TRBV6-1	TGTGCCAGCAGTGAAGCGCTCCTTGGCAGGGTCAATCAGCCCCAGCATTTT	CASSEALLGRVNQPQHF
15	NA	TRBD1	TRBJ2-1	TRBV7-9	TGTGCCAGCAGCTCTGGACAGGGGAGCTACAATGAGCAGTTCTTC	CASSSGQGSYNEQFF
15	few	NA	TRBJ1-6	TRBV30	TGTGCCTGGAGAGAGGGACAATTCTATAATTCACCCCTCCACTTT	CAWREGQFYNSPLHF
13	NA	NA	TRBJ1-1	TRBV30	TGTGCCTGGAGTTTCCGGTCGAACACTGAAGCTTTCTTT	CAWSFRSNTEAFF
12	NA	NA	TRBJ1-2	TRBV15	TGTGCCACCAGCAGATCCACTTATGGCTACACCTTC	CATSRSTYGYTF
17	NA	TRBD2	TRBJ2-1	TRBV27	TGTGCCAGCAGTTTATTTCGCCTAGCGGGGGGTTACGGTGAGCAGTTCTTC	CASSLFRLAGGYGEQFF
13	NA	NA	TRBJ1-6	TRBV30	TGTGCCTGGGCCCCACGGGTTGCTTCACCCCTCCACTTT	CAWAPRVASPLHF
13	once	NA	TRBJ1-1	TRBV11-3	TGTGCCAGCGCCCGGTCGGACAACACTGAAGCTTTCTTT	CASARSDNTEAFF
17	once	NA	TRBJ2-3	TRBV4-2	TGTGCCAGCAGCCAAGGAGGCGATCTAGAGGGCACAGATACGCAGTATTTT	CASSQGGDLEGTDTQYF
15	NA	TRBD1	TRBJ2-3	TRBV18	TGTGCCAGCTCACCGGACAGGGCTAATACAGATACGCAGTATTTT	CASSPDRANTDTQYF
14	NA	NA	TRBJ2-7	TRBV11-3	TGTGCCAGCAGCAAAGGACAGAGCTCCTACGAGCAGTACTTC	CASSKGQSSYEQYF
13	NA	NA	TRBJ2-1	TRBV27	TGTGCCAGCGAAGGGTGGGGCCGGGATGAGCAGTTCTTC	CASEGWGRDEQFF
16	NA	TRBD1	TRBJ1-1	TRBV3-1/TRBV3-2	TGTGCCAGCAGCCAAGTGACAGGGGGTATGAACACTGAAGCTTTCTTT	CASSQVTGGMNTEAFF
16	once	NA	TRBJ2-7	TRBV6-1	TGTGCCAGCAGTGAGGACTATAGACGCGGCCCCTACGAGCAGTACTTC	CASSEDYRRGPYEQYF
14	NA	TRBD1	TRBJ1-1	TRBV5-1	TGCGCCAGCAGCCCGGACAGGGGGAACACTGAAGCTTTCTTT	CASSPDRGNTEAFF
14	NA	TRBD1	TRBJ2-7	TRBV11-2	TGTGCCAGCAGCCTCGGGACAGGGGAGGGCGAGCAGTACTTC	CASSLGTGEGEQYF
18	NA	TRBD1	TRBJ1-5	TRBV6-6	TGTGCCAGCAGTCCCCTGGACAGGGGCTCTCCTCGCAATCAGCCCCAGCATTTT	CASSPLDRGSPRNQPQHF
15	NA	TRBD1	TRBJ2-1	TRBV5-5	TGTGCCAGCAGCCCCGGGACAGGGTTCTACAATGAGCAGTTCTTC	CASSPGTGFYNEQFF
15	NA	NA	TRBJ1-6	TRBV30	TGTGCCTGGAGAACCCCCGGGGGGCTGAGTTCACCCCTCCACTTT	CAWRTPGGLSSPLHF
16	NA	TRBD1	TRBJ2-7	TRBV19	TGTGCCAGTAGTACCCGAGCCGACAGGGGTGAAAACGAGCAGTACTTC	CASSTRADRGENEQYF
14	NA	NA	TRBJ1-2	TRBV5-1	TGCGCCAGCAGCTTGGGTCTCGATAACTATGGCTACACCTTC	CASSLGLDNYGYTF
16	NA	NA	TRBJ2-2	TRBV7-3	TGTGCCAGCAGCCGATCATGGGGGCCGAACACCGGGGAGCTGTTTTTT	CASSRSWGPNTGELFF